Listed below are T cell receptor beta chains from one sample, sequenced in a study of regulatory T cells in long-lasting Graves disease. Each CDR3 protein is one row after TCRdb ran MiXCR on the multiplex PCR reads. This table has 360,000 or so distinct CDR3 sequences, about 12% appearing once. These data also formed part of another study, on T cells in Graves' hyperthyroidism and ophthalmopathy.

This sample comprised peripheral blood mononuclear cells (PBMCs), obtained at new diagnosis, from a patient treated with antithyroid drugs. The receptor source for this set is a woman under 30 with Graves disease. The conserved cysteine and the conserved F or W are not part of the CDR3 here.

V,CDR3
TRBV20-1,SARVPFVGTHESGANVLT
TRBV19,ASRRTAYTGELF
TRBV4-1,ASSQDLKVLGGYT
TRBV5-1,ASMPTGEAPTNEKLF
TRBV20-1,SASRTEREQY
TRBV6-9,ASSYSFRGYTDTQY
TRBV7-9,ASSLTQENTEAF
TRBV7-8,ASSLVPGGGGNTEAF
TRBV11-2,ASSPTTGRNTEAF
TRBV7-2,ASSLGTGFTAF
TRBV3-1,ASSHVQENTGELF
TRBV6-2/TRBV6-3,ASEGGSTLNQPQH
TRBV14,ASSQDLDREETQY
TRBV7-2,ASSLNYEQY
TRBV12-3/TRBV12-4,ASTKGGHQPQH
TRBV20-1,SARGRIAGSDYNEQF
TRBV27,ASMGGREYYEQY
TRBV27,ASSQLQPYEQY
TRBV18,ASSNRRITTNEKLF
TRBV3-1,ASSPPGTSGSGYNEQF
TRBV20-1,SAAREGRTDTQY
TRBV10-3,AISVQGGNTEAF
TRBV28,ASRRPRRQGLEAF
TRBV7-3,ASSLRRSTDTQY
TRBV20-1,SARYQGGSSPLH
TRBV20-1,SARWQRSGANVLT
TRBV11-2,ASSSRWSGSSYEQY
TRBV2,ASSETSRRDTQY
TRBV19,ASSPAQGNYGYT
TRBV12-3/TRBV12-4,ASKSPGTGVRETQY
TRBV6-2/TRBV6-3,ASRQDPSNQPQH
TRBV6-5,ASSSFPELGVYEQY
TRBV6-2/TRBV6-3,ASSRLAGGHYEQY
TRBV5-1,ASSLEGVNTEAF
TRBV2,ASSPLITGLAGSNNEQY
TRBV3-1,ASRFSGRHREQF
TRBV9,ASSVGSLVSGGLNEQF
TRBV7-7,ASSATSGWDTQY
TRBV13,ASSSETGIEAF
TRBV20-1,SAHRQGTYEQY
TRBV14,ASSQVTGRPY